Following are 16 T cell receptor beta chains from one sample sequenced in a study of blood T cell repertoires in COVID-19. Libraries were prepared by immunoSEQ multiplex PCR; TCRdb keeps only in-frame clonotypes and omits some of them. This sample has over 150,000 clones, with 76% found just once. Sequenced input: peripheral blood. The receptors stem from an elderly woman with acute or convalescent COVID-19.

J is TRBJ1-2 and V is TRBV28; 12 bases are a match to TRBD1. Germline CDR1 and CDR2: MDHEN and SYDVKM. V lost 5 bases to trimming and J lost 9 bases; unmatched junction nucleotides: 10. The CDR3 is 15 residues long. In DNA form, the CDR3 reads TGTGCCAGCAGTCCCGGGACAGGGGGCGAATGGCGCTACACCTTC. It specifies CASSPGTGGEWRYTF.

V gene TRBV5-1 combines with J gene TRBJ2-3; 9 bases are shared with TRBD1. The CDR3 has 15 amino acids. With 5 bases clipped from V and 4 bases from J, the junction kept 8 bases outside the gene matches. Per the germline V gene, CDR1 is SGHRS and CDR2 is YFSETQ. The CDR3 loop reads CASSLTGGLADTQYF. In DNA form, the CDR3 reads TGCGCCAGCAGTTTGACAGGGGGACTGGCAGATACGCAGTATTTT.

This chain links TRBV7-8 with TRBJ2-7, with 9 bases fitting TRBD1. This CDR3 spans 14 amino acids. CDR1 and CDR2 from the germline V gene are SGHVS and FQNEAQ. The V segment lost 5 bases and the J segment 6 bases; nucleotides outside the gene matches: 8. CDR3 sequence: CASSPAPDRGEQYF. CDR3 coding DNA: TGTGCCAGCAGCCCAGCCCCGGACAGGGGCGAGCAGTACTTC.

In this sample, this clone turned up a few times. The V call is TRBV19, the J call TRBJ1-4; D is undetermined. Trimming pared 6 bases from V and 3 bases from J, leaving 11 bases between. CDR1 and CDR2 from the germline V gene are LNHDA and SQIVND (reference sequence). This CDR3 region has 14 residues. The CDR3 region is CASRPEVANEKLFF. CDR3 DNA sequence: TGTGCCAGTAGACCGGAGGTAGCTAATGAAAAACTGTTTTTT.

The rearrangement links TRBV5-1 to TRBJ2-1; TRBD1 matches 7 bases. This CDR3 contains 19 residues. CDR1 is SGHRS, CDR2 YFSETQ, per germline. Trimming at V came to 1 base and at J to 0 bases, leaving 13 bases not matched to a gene. CDR3: CASSLSPDPGQSSYNEQFF. CDR3 sequence (DNA): TGCGCCAGCAGCTTGAGCCCTGACCCGGGACAGAGCTCCTACAATGAGCAGTTCTTC.

The chain has TRBV19 and TRBJ1-1, with TRBD1 matching 8 bases. Germline lookup yields CDR1 LNHDA and CDR2 SQIVND (reference sequence). The trim removed 6 bases at V and 0 bases at J, leaving 3 bases unmatched. The CDR3 is made up of 14 amino acids. The CDR3 DNA reads TGTGCCAGTAGGGACAGGGTTGTGAACACTGAAGCTTTCTTT. Its translation: CASRDRVVNTEAFF.

CDR3 DNA sequence: TGTGCCAGCAGCCAGACTACGGACAATGAGCAGTTCTTC. Translation: CASSQTTDNEQFF. V and J are TRBV7-9 and TRBJ2-1; D is possibly TRBD2 (5 bases). Germline CDR1 SEHNR, CDR2 FQNEAQ (reference sequence). This CDR3 has 13 amino acids. Between the trimmed V and J ends, which lost 5 bases and 5 bases, there was a span of 10 bases.

The chain is built from TRBV3-1 (or the pseudogene TRBV3-2) and TRBJ1-2, with a possible D match to TRBD1 (5 bases). The CDR3 covers 13 residues. Germline assignment: CDR1 LGHDT and CDR2 YNNKEL (reference sequence). Trimming removed 5 bases at V and 2 bases at J, with 9 bases between. The DNA for the CDR3 is TGTGCCAGCAGCATACAGGAGAACTATGGCTACACCTTC. The encoded protein is CASSIQENYGYTF.

This clone has only a few counts. The V and J genes are TRBV5-6 and TRBJ2-2; TRBD2 agrees at 10 bases. CDR1 and CDR2 (germline): SGHDT, YYEEEE. CDR3 length: 16 amino acids. The trim removed 0 bases at V and 5 bases at J, leaving 4 bases unmatched. CDR3 in amino acids: CASSLEVLAGTGELFF. Here the CDR3 DNA reads TGTGCCAGCAGCTTGGAGGTACTAGCGGGAACCGGGGAGCTGTTTTTT.

DNA of the CDR3: TGTGCCAGCAGCGCCCCCGACAGGGATGATACGCAGTATTTT. Its protein product is CASSAPDRDDTQYF. The chain combines TRBV5-6 with TRBJ2-3; 7 bases line up with TRBD1. J gave up 6 bases and V 4 bases, and 8 bases lay outside the gene matches. This CDR3 is built from 14 residues. Germline V gene lookup returns CDR1 SGHDT and CDR2 YYEEEE.

The rearrangement links TRBV5-1 to TRBJ2-5; D is ambiguous. Trimming cost V 4 bases and J 2 bases, with 3 bases left between them. This CDR3 spans 11 amino acids. Looked up from germline, CDR1 is SGHRS and CDR2 is YFSETQ. The CDR3: CASSIQETQYF. CDR3 in DNA: TGCGCCAGCAGCATACAAGAGACCCAGTACTTC.

This clone was counted a few times. CDR3 protein: CASSNRQGRGKTEAFF. In nucleotides, the CDR3 is TGTGCCAGCAGCAACCGACAGGGGAGGGGAAAAACTGAAGCTTTCTTT. The rearrangement joins TRBV14 to TRBJ1-1; 8 positions agree with TRBD1. The CDR3 has 16 amino acids. Germline values: CDR1 SGHDN, CDR2 FVKESK. Germline trimming cut 5 bases from V and 5 bases from J; bases unmatched to any gene: 13.

As DNA, the CDR3 is TGCGCCAGCAGCCGCGGCGCCCCCGGGGGTCCCTACGAGCAGTACTTC. The encoded protein is CASSRGAPGGPYEQYF. This rearrangement joins TRBV4-3 to TRBJ2-7; perhaps TRBD2 as D (6 bases). The CDR3 consists of 16 residues. Trimming cost V 4 bases and J 2 bases, with 18 bases left between them. CDR1 and CDR2 from the germline V gene are LGHNA and YSLEER.

V gene TRBV5-1 combines with J gene TRBJ2-3, with D unclear. This CDR3 region has 13 residues. Deletions cut 0 bases from V and 1 base from J, with 3 bases between. The germline gives CDR1 SGHRS, CDR2 YFSETQ. The CDR3 protein is CASSLAGTDTQYF. CDR3 nucleotide sequence: TGCGCCAGCAGCTTGGCAGGCACAGATACGCAGTATTTT.

The V and J genes are TRBV19 and TRBJ2-2; 8 bases line up with TRBD1. V gave up 5 bases and J gave up 6 bases; unmatched junction bases: 11. This CDR3 region has 16 residues. CDR1 and CDR2 from the germline V gene are LNHDA and SQIVND (reference sequence). In DNA form, the CDR3 reads TGTGCCAGTAGTCTAAAATCCCAGGGGGCGGCCGGGGAGCTGTTTTTT. It translates to CASSLKSQGAAGELFF.

The J gene is TRBJ2-5, the V gene TRBV29-1; 7 bases align to TRBD2. Germline CDR1 is SQVTM and CDR2 is ANQGSEA. The J segment lost 1 base and the V segment lost 7 bases, leaving 9 bases of the junction unmatched. This CDR3 has 14 residues. For the CDR3, the DNA is TGCAGCGGAAGGACTAGTTGGTCCCAAGAGACCCAGTACTTC. Residues: CSGRTSWSQETQYF. The full variable domain, with the rest looked up from reference TRBV29-1 and TRBJ2-5, is SAVISQKPSRDICQRGTSLTIQCQVDSQVTMMFWYRQQPGQSLTLIATANQGSEATYESGFVIDKFPISRPNLTFSTLTVSNMSPEDSSIYLCSGRTSWSQETQYFGPGTRLLVL.